This T cell receptor (beta chain) is from a study of blood T cell repertoires in COVID-19. Overall study: The United States, Italy and Spain were the sources of the acute and convalescent COVID-19 samples. Sources were T cells, B-cell-depleted T cells, or PBMCs; the material itself was cDNA or gDNA.

The CDR3 totals 17 residues. CDR1 and CDR2 from the germline V gene are LGHDT and YNNKEL (reference sequence). The V end lost 4 bases, the J end lost 0 bases, and 16 bases lay between the germline ends. Assay: immunoSEQ multiplex PCR; the TCRdb copy retains only in-frame clones and omits some. The table has roughly 250,000 clones, approximately 79% seen once. The V and J genes are TRBV3-1 (or the pseudogene TRBV3-2) and TRBJ1-3; the D gene is possibly TRBD1 (5 bases). The TCR sequence derives from a woman between 35 and 50 years old with active or convalescent COVID-19. Sequencing input: peripheral blood. CDR3 sequence (DNA): TGTGCCAGCAGCCTTCCCCTCGGGGGAAACTCTGGAAACACCATATATTTT. This translates into CASSLPLGGNSGNTIYF.